One and the same sample provided the 29 T cell receptor beta chains below, sequenced in a study of T cell responses to AZD1222 COVID-19 vaccine. Libraries were prepared by immunoSEQ multiplex PCR; TCRdb keeps only in-frame clonotypes and omits some of them. The sample yields roughly 170,000 clones, approximately 94% seen once. The specimen was peripheral blood, collected 28 days after the second AZD1222 dose. The receptors stem from an adult who received the AZD1222 COVID-19 vaccine.

The chain has TRBV4-1 and TRBJ2-1; 10 bases match TRBD2. The CDR3 sequence is 17 residues long. V was clipped by 4 bases and J by 8 bases; unmatched bases: 14. Germline values: CDR1 MGHRA, CDR2 YSYEKL. This chain's CDR3 is CASSPLKSSGRVDEQFF. The CDR3 bases are TGCGCCAGCAGCCCTCTAAAGTCCAGCGGGAGGGTCGATGAGCAGTTCTTC.

The CDR3 DNA is TGTGCCAGCAGTTTAGCTTCGCAGATCGGGGAGCTGTTTTTT. This sequence encodes CASSLASQIGELFF. The chain employs TRBV27 and TRBJ2-2; D remains unclear. This CDR3 comprises 14 residues. Trimming stripped 2 bases from V and 7 bases from J, with 11 bases between. The germline V gene has CDR1 MNHEY and CDR2 SMNVEV (reference sequence).

The chain joins TRBV11-3 to TRBJ1-1, with 7 bases matching TRBD1. Germline V gene lookup returns CDR1 SGHNT and CDR2 YENEEA. Trimming removed 5 bases from V and 1 base from J; junction bases left unmatched: 7. The CDR3 has 15 amino acids. The CDR3 sequence: CASSPLTGANTEAFF. The DNA of the CDR3 is TGTGCCAGCAGCCCCCTTACAGGGGCGAACACTGAAGCTTTCTTT.

CDR3 in amino acids: CASGLVEGFSTDTQYF. The CDR3 DNA reads TGTGCTAGTGGTTTGGTTGAGGGGTTTAGCACAGATACGCAGTATTTT. The rearrangement joins TRBV12-5 to TRBJ2-3, with D perhaps TRBD1 or TRBD2 (5 bases each). V dropped 0 bases and J dropped 0 bases, with 10 bases sitting between them. The CDR3 extends over 16 amino acids. Germline CDR1 and CDR2: LGHNT and FRNRAP.

The chain joins TRBV19 to TRBJ2-1, with 8 bases matching TRBD2. Germline CDR1 is LNHDA and CDR2 is SQIVND (reference sequence). Trimming took 7 bases from V and 8 from J; bases not matched to a gene: 10. The CDR3 is made up of 14 amino acids. The DNA for the CDR3 is TGTGCCAGTACCCGGGGGGGCTCTTACTATGAGCAGTTCTTC. Amino acids: CASTRGGSYYEQFF.

The chain has TRBV5-1 and TRBJ1-2; D unresolved. This CDR3 comprises 13 residues. Germline CDR1 is SGHRS and CDR2 is YFSETQ. Trimming took 1 base from V and 11 from J, leaving 15 bases between them. CDR3 residues: CASSLKSDVGYTF. Written as DNA, the CDR3 is TGCGCCAGCAGCTTGAAGTCCGACGTTGGGTACACCTTC.

This sequence joins TRBV24-1 and TRBJ1-5; D remains unclear. With 9 bases removed from V and 6 bases from J, the gap between germline ends came to 11 bases. Germline lookup yields CDR1 KGHDR and CDR2 SFDVKD. The CDR3 runs 12 residues. The CDR3 protein is CATSGSGQPQHF. CDR3 in DNA: TGTGCCACCTCCGGGTCAGGTCAGCCCCAGCATTTT.

The chain employs TRBV14 and TRBJ2-1; tentative D call: TRBD1 (6 bases). CDR3 length equals 15 residues. Per the germline V gene, CDR1 is SGHDN and CDR2 is FVKESK. Trimming pared 4 bases from V and 4 bases from J, leaving 14 bases between. The CDR3 region has the DNA TGTGCCAGCAGCCTCGCAGGGGCAGGGTACAATGAGCAGTTCTTC. It yields the protein CASSLAGAGYNEQFF.

This clone appeared once. The rearrangement uses TRBV11-3 and TRBJ1-2; the D is unclear. The germline V and J ends were trimmed by 1 base and 2 bases, with 17 bases remaining between them. Germline V lookup: CDR1 SGHNT, CDR2 YENEEA. There are 17 residues in the CDR3. In DNA form, the CDR3 reads TGTGCCAGCAGCTTAGTCGGCGGGCGGCAAAAAAACTATGGCTACACCTTC. It encodes CASSLVGGRQKNYGYTF.

V and J are TRBV27 and TRBJ2-6; no firm D call. CDR1 and CDR2 (germline): MNHEY, SMNVEV (reference sequence). This CDR3 has 14 amino acids. The V and J ends lost 3 bases and 1 base respectively, with 4 bases between them. The CDR3 bases are TGTGCCAGCAGTTTCCTGTCTGGGGCCAACGTCCTGACTTTC. Translating gives CASSFLSGANVLTF.

J is TRBJ2-3 and V is TRBV5-1, with TRBD2 identical over 9 bases. The CDR3 spans 16 residues. From germline, CDR1 is SGHRS and CDR2 YFSETQ. Trimming at V came to 9 bases and at J to 0 bases, leaving 11 bases not matched to a gene. The CDR3 DNA reads TGCGCCATGGACCCTAGCGGGGAGACTAGCACAGATACGCAGTATTTT. Protein: CAMDPSGETSTDTQYF.

The table lists this clone with a count of one. The chain has TRBV11-2 and TRBJ2-1; possibly TRBD2 for D (6 bases). This CDR3 region has 15 residues. Trimming shortened V by 5 bases and J by 1 base, and 12 bases separated the two germline ends. The germline CDR1 and CDR2 sequences are SGHAT and FQNNGV. The chain's CDR3 is CASSPPGRSYNEQFF. CDR3 DNA: TGTGCCAGCAGCCCGCCGGGGAGGTCCTACAATGAGCAGTTCTTC.

The rearrangement links TRBV19 to TRBJ1-5, with TRBD1 as a possible D gene (6 bases). Trimming cost V 3 bases and J 7 bases, with 10 bases left between them. The CDR3 sequence is 13 residues long. Germline V lookup: CDR1 LNHDA, CDR2 SQIVND (reference sequence). The CDR3 DNA reads as TGTGCCAGTAGTATTCGTGGGGGCCAGCCCCAGCATTTT. Protein: CASSIRGGQPQHF.

As DNA, the CDR3 is TGCGCCAGCAGCCAAGATCAGGGGGCATTGGAGTATTTT. Translating it yields CASSQDQGALEYF. This rearrangement joins TRBV4-3 to TRBJ2-3, with 8 bases aligning to TRBD1. The J segment lost 13 bases and the V segment lost 0 bases, leaving 6 bases of the junction unmatched. Germline V gives CDR1 LGHNA, CDR2 YSLEER. The length of the CDR3 is 13 residues.

The V gene is TRBV5-8, the J gene TRBJ2-1; possible D gene TRBD1, 5 bases. The V end lost 4 bases, the J end lost 0 bases, and 11 bases lay between the germline ends. Germline V gene sequence: CDR1 SGHTS, CDR2 YDEGEE. This CDR3 has 15 amino acids. CDR3 sequence (DNA): TGTGCCAGCAGCACCCAGGGAAGCTCCTACAATGAGCAGTTCTTC. It translates to CASSTQGSSYNEQFF. The full variable domain, rest sourced from reference TRBV5-8 and TRBJ2-1, is EAGVTQSPTHLIKTRGQQATLRCSPISGHTSVYWYQQALGLGLQFLLWYDEGEERNRGNFPPRFSGRQFPNYSSELNVNALELEDSALYLCASSTQGSSYNEQFFGPGTRLTVL.

The chain carries TRBV5-8 and TRBJ2-1; possibly TRBD1 for D (6 bases). Germline V gives CDR1 SGHTS, CDR2 YDEGEE. V lost 6 bases, J lost 0 bases, and 13 bases lay in between. The CDR3 totals 15 residues. DNA for the CDR3: TGTGCCAGCATCACTGACAGGAGCTCCTACAATGAGCAGTTCTTC. Translating gives CASITDRSSYNEQFF.

The CDR3: CASSEEKVPALYGYTF. CDR3 bases: TGTGCCAGCAGTGAAGAGAAGGTTCCCGCGCTCTATGGCTACACCTTC. The J gene is TRBJ1-2, the V gene TRBV2; D is uncertain. Germline-derived CDR1 and CDR2 are SNHLY and FYNNEI. V dropped 1 base and J dropped 4 bases, with 16 bases sitting between them. The CDR3 is 16 residues long.

V usage is TRBV5-1 and J usage is TRBJ2-5; D remains ambiguous. Germline CDR1 reads SGHRS; CDR2 reads YFSETQ. The CDR3 extends over 17 amino acids. V lost 1 base and J 3 bases, leaving 19 bases between the germline ends. The CDR3 sequence: CASSLRPVSQTEETQYF. CDR3 sequence (DNA): TGCGCCAGCAGCTTGCGGCCAGTCTCCCAAACTGAAGAGACCCAGTACTTC.

This clone came up once. The chain couples TRBV6-2 or TRBV6-3 to TRBJ2-3; D may be TRBD2 (5 bases). The CDR3 is 14 residues long. Germline-derived CDR1 and CDR2 are MNHEY and SVGEGT. V shed 6 bases and J shed 0 bases, with 10 bases lying between them. The CDR3 region has the DNA TGTGCCAGCAGCCCCCGGGATAGCACAGATACGCAGTATTTT. The encoded protein is CASSPRDSTDTQYF.

The chain employs TRBV4-1 and TRBJ1-4; 11 bases match TRBD1. The CDR3 spans 15 residues. Germline CDR1 MGHRA, CDR2 YSYEKL. J gave up 7 bases and V 3 bases, and 4 bases lay outside the gene matches. CDR3 region: CASSQDRGQGEKLFF. CDR3 bases: TGCGCCAGCAGCCAGGACAGGGGGCAGGGTGAAAAACTGTTTTTT.

Details on this clone: The identical CDR3 is also encoded by other nucleotide sequences in the sample. The V and J genes are TRBV6-2 or TRBV6-3 and TRBJ2-5; D remains unclear. Germline V gene sequence: CDR1 MNHEY, CDR2 SVGEGT. With 2 bases removed from V and 5 bases from J, the gap between germline ends came to 3 bases. This CDR3 is built from 11 residues. In DNA form, the CDR3 reads TGTGCCAGCAGTTACCCCGAGACCCAGTACTTC. Translated: CASSYPETQYF.

This clone was recorded only once. This chain uses TRBV7-8 with TRBJ1-2; D perhaps matches TRBD1 (6 bases). The germline V and J ends were trimmed by 7 bases and 4 bases, with 13 bases remaining between them. The V gene's germline CDR1 is SGHVS and CDR2 FQNEAQ. This CDR3 has 13 amino acids. Here the CDR3 DNA reads TGTGCCAGCACCCTGACAGGAGGCTATGGCTACACCTTC. This sequence encodes CASTLTGGYGYTF.

The rearrangement joins TRBV19 to TRBJ2-1, with 12 bases that match TRBD1. Germline V gene data show CDR1 as LNHDA and CDR2 as SQIVND (reference sequence). This CDR3 comprises 17 residues. V gave up 10 bases and J gave up 4 bases; unmatched junction bases: 14. CDR3 protein: CANGTGGKREDYNEQFF. CDR3 sequence (DNA): TGTGCCAACGGGACAGGGGGCAAACGTGAGGATTACAATGAGCAGTTCTTC.

The gene calls are TRBV6-5 and TRBJ2-7, with 9 bases matching TRBD2. The V segment lost 2 bases and the J segment 0 bases; nucleotides outside the gene matches: 2. The V gene's germline CDR1 is MNHEY and CDR2 SVGAGI. The CDR3 runs 15 residues. CDR3 sequence reads: CASSYGAGGSYEQYF. CDR3 coding DNA: TGTGCCAGCAGTTACGGAGCGGGAGGCTCCTACGAGCAGTACTTC.

This clone was observed a single time. The V gene is TRBV12-3 or TRBV12-4, the J gene TRBJ2-5; perhaps TRBD1 as D (6 bases). The CDR3 has 13 amino acids. Trimming shortened V by 6 bases and J by 0 bases, and 8 bases separated the two germline ends. CDR3 protein: CASRGANQETQYF. The CDR3 nucleotides read TGTGCCAGCAGGGGGGCGAACCAAGAGACCCAGTACTTC.

The chain joins TRBV19 to TRBJ2-7; no reliable D call. Trimming stripped 5 bases from V and 7 bases from J, with 9 bases between. This CDR3 is built from 11 residues. Germline CDR1 is LNHDA and CDR2 is SQIVND (reference sequence). The CDR3 region is CASSGSREQYF. In nucleotides, the CDR3 is TGTGCCAGTAGTGGTTCTCGAGAGCAGTACTTC.

The gene calls are TRBV7-6 and TRBJ2-1, with D tentatively TRBD1 (6 bases). CDR1 is SGHVS, CDR2 FNYEAQ, per germline. Trimming removed 4 bases at V and 4 bases at J, with 14 bases between. CDR3 size: 15 residues. The CDR3 here is CASSSMRQVYNEQFF. DNA of the CDR3: TGTGCCAGCAGCTCTATGAGACAGGTATACAATGAGCAGTTCTTC.

The V call is TRBV3-1 (or the pseudogene TRBV3-2), the J call TRBJ1-1; the D gene is possibly TRBD1 (5 bases). The CDR3 totals 16 residues. Trimming removed 3 bases from V and 1 base from J, with 15 bases in between. Germline-derived CDR1 and CDR2 are LGHDT and YNNKEL (reference sequence). The CDR3 bases are TGTGCCAGCAGCCACTGGGGGGATTTAGGGAACACTGAAGCTTTCTTT. Protein product: CASSHWGDLGNTEAFF.

The V call is TRBV19, the J call TRBJ1-5; TRBD1 is a possible D gene (5 bases). Trimming stripped 4 bases from V and 7 bases from J, with 11 bases between. The CDR3 contains 13 residues. Germline-derived CDR1 and CDR2 are LNHDA and SQIVND (reference sequence). The CDR3 reads CASSKQDRQPQHF. The CDR3 region has the DNA TGTGCCAGTAGTAAACAGGATCGACAGCCCCAGCATTTT.